This is a list of T cell receptor beta chains from one sample in a study of blood T cell repertoires in COVID-19. Using immunoSEQ multiplex PCR, the repertoire was profiled, and TCRdb retains in-frame clones only, with some absent. Among almost 80,000 clones, 90% were seen once, and the ten largest hold roughly 0.73%. Input material: peripheral blood. These receptor sequences come from a woman of 80 years or more with acute or convalescent COVID-19. The CDR3 runs from the conserved cysteine through the conserved F or W. D genes are given only for firm matches. Size values are once, few and many counts, or a class for expanded clones, and some rows have none.

d_call: TRBD1
v_call: TRBV6-5
j_call: TRBJ2-5
clone_size: -
cdr3_aa: CASSYGQGGQETQYF
cdr3_nt: TGTGCCAGCAGTTATGGACAGGGGGGACAAGAGACCCAGTACTTC

d_call: -
v_call: TRBV21-1
j_call: TRBJ1-5
clone_size: -
cdr3_aa: CASSSQGGDKDRWGQPQHF
cdr3_nt: TGTGCCAGCAGCTCCCAGGGGGGCGACAAGGATCGGTGGGGTCAGCCCCAGCATTTT

d_call: -
v_call: TRBV24-1
j_call: TRBJ1-1
clone_size: -
cdr3_aa: CATSSGWNTEAFF
cdr3_nt: TGTGCCACCAGTTCCGGTTGGAACACTGAAGCTTTCTTT

d_call: -
v_call: TRBV19
j_call: TRBJ2-2
clone_size: -
cdr3_aa: CASSTTGIGTGELFF
cdr3_nt: TGTGCCAGTAGTACCACAGGGATCGGCACCGGGGAGCTGTTTTTT

d_call: -
v_call: TRBV5-1
j_call: TRBJ2-7
clone_size: -
cdr3_aa: CASSLDTTYEQYF
cdr3_nt: TGCGCCAGCAGCTTGGACACTACCTACGAGCAGTACTTC

d_call: -
v_call: TRBV5-1
j_call: TRBJ2-5
clone_size: -
cdr3_aa: CASSLTQTQYF
cdr3_nt: TGCGCCAGCAGTCTAACTCAGACCCAGTACTTC

d_call: TRBD1
v_call: TRBV25-1
j_call: TRBJ1-2
clone_size: -
cdr3_aa: CASSAPGQGELYGYTF
cdr3_nt: TGTGCCAGCAGTGCTCCCGGACAGGGGGAATTGTATGGCTACACCTTC

d_call: -
v_call: TRBV11-2
j_call: TRBJ1-2
clone_size: -
cdr3_aa: CASSLGGGGLHGYTF
cdr3_nt: TGTGCCAGCAGCTTAGGGGGAGGGGGGCTCCATGGCTACACCTTC

d_call: TRBD1
v_call: TRBV5-1
j_call: TRBJ1-3
clone_size: -
cdr3_aa: CASSGGQGYSGNTIYF
cdr3_nt: TGCGCCAGCAGCGGGGGACAGGGGTACTCTGGAAACACCATATATTTT

d_call: -
v_call: TRBV5-6
j_call: TRBJ2-7
clone_size: -
cdr3_aa: CASSLASMGIAGEQYF
cdr3_nt: TGTGCCAGCAGCTTGGCTTCGATGGGTATCGCGGGCGAGCAGTACTTC

d_call: TRBD1
v_call: TRBV29-1
j_call: TRBJ1-2
clone_size: -
cdr3_aa: CSVQQGAGGYGYTF
cdr3_nt: TGCAGCGTTCAACAGGGGGCAGGGGGCTATGGCTACACCTTC

d_call: -
v_call: TRBV9
j_call: TRBJ2-2
clone_size: -
cdr3_aa: CASSVSTSTGELFF
cdr3_nt: TGTGCCAGCAGCGTATCTACTAGCACCGGGGAGCTGTTTTTT

d_call: TRBD1
v_call: TRBV6-2/TRBV6-3
j_call: TRBJ1-2
clone_size: -
cdr3_aa: CASSYLRTGVKDYGYTF
cdr3_nt: TGTGCCAGCAGTTACCTTCGGACAGGCGTGAAGGACTATGGCTACACCTTC

d_call: -
v_call: TRBV18
j_call: TRBJ2-7
clone_size: -
cdr3_aa: CASSPTGSSYEQYF
cdr3_nt: TGTGCCAGCTCCCCAACAGGGAGCTCCTACGAGCAGTACTTC

d_call: TRBD1
v_call: TRBV19
j_call: TRBJ1-1
clone_size: -
cdr3_aa: CASSKGTGLGAFF
cdr3_nt: TGTGCCAGTAGTAAAGGGACAGGTCTTGGGGCTTTCTTT

d_call: TRBD1
v_call: TRBV10-2
j_call: TRBJ2-2
clone_size: -
cdr3_aa: CASRRDRVTGELFF
cdr3_nt: TGCGCCAGCAGACGGGACAGGGTTACCGGGGAGCTGTTTTTT

d_call: -
v_call: TRBV7-9
j_call: TRBJ2-7
clone_size: -
cdr3_aa: CASSLGTFYEQYF
cdr3_nt: TGTGCCAGCAGCTTAGGGACTTTCTACGAGCAGTACTTC

d_call: -
v_call: TRBV9
j_call: TRBJ2-5
clone_size: -
cdr3_aa: CASSGLTEGRKETQYF
cdr3_nt: TGTGCCAGCAGCGGTCTGACAGAAGGTCGAAAAGAGACCCAGTACTTC

d_call: -
v_call: TRBV27
j_call: TRBJ1-6
clone_size: -
cdr3_aa: CASSLAMRGISNSPLHF
cdr3_nt: TGTGCCAGCAGTTTAGCGATGCGGGGGATAAGTAATTCACCCCTCCACTTT

d_call: TRBD2
v_call: TRBV4-1
j_call: TRBJ2-7
clone_size: -
cdr3_aa: CASSQASSGSPYEQYF
cdr3_nt: TGCGCCAGCAGCCAGGCCAGTAGCGGGAGTCCCTACGAGCAGTACTTC

d_call: TRBD1
v_call: TRBV19
j_call: TRBJ1-4
clone_size: -
cdr3_aa: CASRNRGGEKLFF
cdr3_nt: TGTGCCAGTAGGAACAGGGGCGGTGAAAAACTGTTTTTT

d_call: TRBD2
v_call: TRBV28
j_call: TRBJ2-5
clone_size: -
cdr3_aa: CASSPPSGSFPETQYF
cdr3_nt: TGTGCCAGCAGCCCCCCTAGCGGGAGTTTCCCAGAGACCCAGTACTTC

d_call: TRBD1
v_call: TRBV7-9
j_call: TRBJ1-5
clone_size: -
cdr3_aa: CASGGQGGNQPQHF
cdr3_nt: TGTGCCAGCGGCGGACAGGGAGGCAATCAGCCCCAGCATTTT

d_call: TRBD1
v_call: TRBV24-1
j_call: TRBJ2-7
clone_size: -
cdr3_aa: CATRQGAAYEQYF
cdr3_nt: TGTGCCACCAGACAGGGGGCCGCCTACGAGCAGTACTTC

d_call: TRBD1
v_call: TRBV19
j_call: TRBJ2-7
clone_size: once
cdr3_aa: CASKKRQGTYEQYF
cdr3_nt: TGTGCCAGTAAAAAGAGACAGGGCACCTACGAGCAGTACTTC

d_call: TRBD1
v_call: TRBV3-1/TRBV3-2
j_call: TRBJ2-1
clone_size: -
cdr3_aa: CASPPTGVSVMRYNEQFF
cdr3_nt: TGTGCCAGCCCCCCGACAGGGGTTTCAGTAATGCGGTACAATGAGCAGTTCTTC

d_call: TRBD1
v_call: TRBV4-2
j_call: TRBJ2-7
clone_size: -
cdr3_aa: CASSQNPGQGAHEQYF
cdr3_nt: TGTGCCAGCAGCCAGAACCCGGGACAGGGGGCTCACGAGCAGTACTTC

d_call: TRBD2
v_call: TRBV5-1
j_call: TRBJ2-7
clone_size: -
cdr3_aa: CASSLGSSGSVEQYF
cdr3_nt: TGCGCCAGCAGCTTGGGGTCTAGCGGGAGCGTCGAGCAGTACTTC

d_call: TRBD1
v_call: TRBV4-1
j_call: TRBJ1-4
clone_size: -
cdr3_aa: CASSLEGTAFDLGKLFF
cdr3_nt: TGCGCCAGCAGCCTAGAAGGGACAGCTTTTGATTTGGGAAAACTGTTTTTT

d_call: -
v_call: TRBV24-1
j_call: TRBJ1-2
clone_size: -
cdr3_aa: CATTPADYGYTF
cdr3_nt: TGTGCCACTACTCCGGCGGACTATGGCTACACCTTC

d_call: -
v_call: TRBV5-1
j_call: TRBJ2-2
clone_size: -
cdr3_aa: CASSLNWGETGELFF
cdr3_nt: TGCGCCAGCAGCTTGAACTGGGGAGAGACCGGGGAGCTGTTTTTT

d_call: -
v_call: TRBV19
j_call: TRBJ1-5
clone_size: -
cdr3_aa: CACSFNSNQPQHF
cdr3_nt: TGTGCCTGCAGTTTTAATAGCAATCAGCCCCAGCATTTT